This T cell receptor beta chain was recovered during a study of OX40 agonist ivuxolimab in advanced cancers. Study-wide background: Hepatocellular carcinoma, melanoma, renal cell or head and neck cancer occurred in dose-escalation patients. Partial responses, seen in three patients, involved one hepatocellular carcinoma and two cutaneous melanomas. General study findings and limits: At 0.1-3.0 mg/kg, partial responders had clonal expansion among the lowest observed.

No patient had autoimmune disease or received systemic immunosuppression. A word on this clone: Its target is unknown.

The CDR3 loop spans 16 amino acids. V shed 2 bases and J shed 0 bases, with 14 bases lying between them. From germline, CDR1 is MNHEY and CDR2 SMNVEV (reference sequence). The assay was immunoSEQ multiplex PCR, and TCRdb's table has in-frame clones only and misses some. The sample yields 70,000 to 95,000 clones, over 70% seen once. This TCR derives from an adult with an advanced solid tumor such as melanoma, head and neck, liver or kidney cancer. V gene TRBV27 combines with J gene TRBJ2-7; no reliable D call. Sequenced material: CD4+ or CD8+ T cells sorted from blood, taken in a trial of the OX40 agonist ivuxolimab. The CDR3 sequence: CASSLERGLSSYEQYF. The CDR3 coding sequence is TGTGCCAGCAGTTTAGAGCGCGGTCTGAGCTCCTACGAGCAGTACTTC.